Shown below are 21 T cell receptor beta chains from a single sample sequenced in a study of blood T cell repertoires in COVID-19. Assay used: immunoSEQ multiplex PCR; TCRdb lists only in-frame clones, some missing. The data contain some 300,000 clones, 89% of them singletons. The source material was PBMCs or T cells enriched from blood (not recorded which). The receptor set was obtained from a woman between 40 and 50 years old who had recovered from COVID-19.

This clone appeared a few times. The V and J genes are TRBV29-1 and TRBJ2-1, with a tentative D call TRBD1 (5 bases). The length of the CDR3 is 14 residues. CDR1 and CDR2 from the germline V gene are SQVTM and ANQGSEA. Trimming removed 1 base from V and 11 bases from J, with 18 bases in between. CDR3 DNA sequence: TGCAGCGTTGAAGCAGGGCCCCCCCCGGGTAAGCAGTTCTTC. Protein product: CSVEAGPPPGKQFF.

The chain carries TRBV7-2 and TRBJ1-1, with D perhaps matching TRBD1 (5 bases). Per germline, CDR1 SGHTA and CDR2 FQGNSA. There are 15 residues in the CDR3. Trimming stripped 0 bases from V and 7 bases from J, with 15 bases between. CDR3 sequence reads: CASSLAGGFTVEAFF. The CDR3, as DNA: TGTGCCAGCAGCTTAGCGGGGGGGTTTACTGTTGAAGCTTTCTTT.

CDR3 in DNA: TGTGCCAGCAGCTTTATACTCGGTCCCCACGAGCAGTACTTC. Amino acids: CASSFILGPHEQYF. This rearrangement joins TRBV5-8 to TRBJ2-7, with unresolved D. The CDR3 covers 14 residues. With 2 bases removed from V and 5 bases from J, the gap between germline ends came to 14 bases. Germline values: CDR1 SGHTS, CDR2 YDEGEE.

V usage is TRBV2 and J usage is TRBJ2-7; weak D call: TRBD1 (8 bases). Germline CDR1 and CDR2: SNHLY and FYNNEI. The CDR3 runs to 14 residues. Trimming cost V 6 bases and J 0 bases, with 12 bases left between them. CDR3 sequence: CASRQGGNSYEQYF. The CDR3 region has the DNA TGTGCCAGCAGACAGGGGGGGAACTCCTACGAGCAGTACTTC. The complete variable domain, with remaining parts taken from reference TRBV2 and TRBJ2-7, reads EPEVTQTPSHQVTQMGQEVILRCVPISNHLYFYWYRQILGQKVEFLVSFYNNEISEKSEIFDDQFSVERPDGSNFTLKIRSTKLEDSAMYFCASRQGGNSYEQYFGPGTRLTVT.

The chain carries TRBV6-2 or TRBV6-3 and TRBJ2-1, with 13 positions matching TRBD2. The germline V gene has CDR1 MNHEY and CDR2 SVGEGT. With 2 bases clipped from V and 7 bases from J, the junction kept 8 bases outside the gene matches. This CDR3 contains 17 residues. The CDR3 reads CASSYQTSGGPKNEQFF. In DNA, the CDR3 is TGTGCCAGCAGTTACCAGACTAGCGGGGGGCCAAAAAATGAGCAGTTCTTC.

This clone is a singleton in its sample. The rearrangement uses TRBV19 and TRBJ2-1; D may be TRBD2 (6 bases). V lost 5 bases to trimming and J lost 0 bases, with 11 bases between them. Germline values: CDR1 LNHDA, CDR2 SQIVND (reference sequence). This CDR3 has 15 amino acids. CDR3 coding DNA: TGTGCCAGTAGTTTTGCGGGGCCCTCCTACAATGAGCAGTTCTTC. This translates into CASSFAGPSYNEQFF.

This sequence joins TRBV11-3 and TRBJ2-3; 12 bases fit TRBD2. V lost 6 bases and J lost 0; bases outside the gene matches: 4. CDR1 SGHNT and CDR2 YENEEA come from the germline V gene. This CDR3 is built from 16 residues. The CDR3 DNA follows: TGTGCCAGCAGTCCGACTAGCGGGGGAAGCACAGATACGCAGTATTTT. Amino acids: CASSPTSGGSTDTQYF. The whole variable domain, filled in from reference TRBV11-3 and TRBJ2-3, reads EAGVVQSPRYKIIEKKQPVAFWCNPISGHNTLYWYLQNLGQGPELLIRYENEEAVDDSQLPKDRFSAERLKGVDSTLKIQPAELGDSAVYLCASSPTSGGSTDTQYFGPGTRLTVL.

The CDR3, as DNA: TGTGCCAGCTCACCAAGCGCGGGAGGGCAGACCACCGGGGAGCTGTTTTTT. It codes for CASSPSAGGQTTGELFF. The chain couples TRBV18 to TRBJ2-2, with TRBD2 matching 9 bases. In germline, CDR1 is KGHSH, CDR2 LQKENI. The length of the CDR3 is 17 residues. Germline trimming cut 2 bases from V and 4 bases from J; bases unmatched to any gene: 8.

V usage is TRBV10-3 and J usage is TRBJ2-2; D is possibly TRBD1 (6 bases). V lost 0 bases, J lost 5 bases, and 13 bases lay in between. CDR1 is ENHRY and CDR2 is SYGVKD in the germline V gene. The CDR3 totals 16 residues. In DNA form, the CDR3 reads TGTGCCATCAGTGAGTCCCGCAGGGGAAGGACCGGGGAGCTGTTTTTT. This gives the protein CAISESRRGRTGELFF.

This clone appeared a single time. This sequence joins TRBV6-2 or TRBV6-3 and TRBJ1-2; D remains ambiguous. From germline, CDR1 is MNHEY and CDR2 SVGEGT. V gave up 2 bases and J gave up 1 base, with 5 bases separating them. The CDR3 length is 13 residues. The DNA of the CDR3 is TGTGCCAGCAGTTACGAGGTTAACTATGGCTACACCTTC. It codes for CASSYEVNYGYTF.

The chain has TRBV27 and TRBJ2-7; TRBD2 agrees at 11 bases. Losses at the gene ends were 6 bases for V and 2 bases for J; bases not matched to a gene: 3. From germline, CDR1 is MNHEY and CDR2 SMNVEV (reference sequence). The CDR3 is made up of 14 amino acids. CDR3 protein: CASRMGLAAYEQYF. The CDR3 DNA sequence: TGTGCCAGCAGAATGGGACTAGCGGCCTACGAGCAGTACTTC.

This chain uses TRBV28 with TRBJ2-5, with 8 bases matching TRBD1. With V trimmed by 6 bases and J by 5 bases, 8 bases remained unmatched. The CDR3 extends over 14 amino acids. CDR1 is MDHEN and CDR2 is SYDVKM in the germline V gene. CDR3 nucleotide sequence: TGTGCCAGCAGCCCGGACAGGGTAGGGGAGACCCAGTACTTC. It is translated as CASSPDRVGETQYF. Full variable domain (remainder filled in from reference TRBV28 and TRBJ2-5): DVKVTQSSRYLVKRTGEKVFLECVQDMDHENMFWYRQDPGLGLRLIYFSYDVKMKEKGDIPEGYSVSREKKERFSLILESASTNQTSMYLCASSPDRVGETQYFGPGTRLLVL.

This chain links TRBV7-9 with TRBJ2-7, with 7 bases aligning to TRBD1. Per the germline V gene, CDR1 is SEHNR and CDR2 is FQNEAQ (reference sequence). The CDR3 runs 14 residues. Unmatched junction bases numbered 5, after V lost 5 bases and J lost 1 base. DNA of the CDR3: TGTGCCAGCAGCCAATCGACAGGGTCCTACGAGCAGTACTTC. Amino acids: CASSQSTGSYEQYF.

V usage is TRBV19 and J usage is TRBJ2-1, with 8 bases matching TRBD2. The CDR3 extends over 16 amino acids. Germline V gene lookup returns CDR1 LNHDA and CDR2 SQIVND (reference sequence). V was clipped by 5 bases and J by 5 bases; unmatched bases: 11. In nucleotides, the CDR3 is TGTGCCAGTAGTCCATTAGCGGGAACCCCCAACAATGAGCAGTTCTTC. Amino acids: CASSPLAGTPNNEQFF.

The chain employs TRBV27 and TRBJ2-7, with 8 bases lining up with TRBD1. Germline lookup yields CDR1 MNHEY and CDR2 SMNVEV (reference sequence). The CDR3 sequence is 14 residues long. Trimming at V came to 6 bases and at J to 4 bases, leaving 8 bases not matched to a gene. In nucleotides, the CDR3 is TGTGCCAGCAGGAGGACAGGGAAGGGTTACGAGCAGTACTTC. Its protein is CASRRTGKGYEQYF.

CDR3 sequence (DNA): TGTGCCAGCTCACAGAGCTCCTATAATTCACCCCTCCACTTT. Residues: CASSQSSYNSPLHF. V is TRBV18 and J is TRBJ1-6; D is uncertain. Trimming cost V 4 bases and J 0 bases, with 4 bases left between them. CDR1 and CDR2 (germline): KGHSH, LQKENI. The CDR3 runs 14 residues.

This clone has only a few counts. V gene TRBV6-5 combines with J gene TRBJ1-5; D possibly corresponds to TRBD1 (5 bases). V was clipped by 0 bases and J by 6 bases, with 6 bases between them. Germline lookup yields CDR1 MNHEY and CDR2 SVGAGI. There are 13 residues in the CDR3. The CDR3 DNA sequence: TGTGCCAGCAGTTACTCAGGGGCTCAGCCCCAGCATTTT. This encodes CASSYSGAQPQHF.

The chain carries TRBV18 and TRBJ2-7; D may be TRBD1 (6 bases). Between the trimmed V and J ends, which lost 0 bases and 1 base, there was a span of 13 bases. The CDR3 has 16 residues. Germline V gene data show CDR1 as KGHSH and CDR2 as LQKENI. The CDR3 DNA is TGTGCCAGCTCACCACCGTACAGGGACCAATCCTACGAGCAGTACTTC. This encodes CASSPPYRDQSYEQYF. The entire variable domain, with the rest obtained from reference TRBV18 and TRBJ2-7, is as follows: NAGVMQNPRHLVRRRGQEARLRCSPMKGHSHVYWYRQLPEEGLKFMVYLQKENIIDESGMPKERFSAEFPKEGPSILRIQQVVRGDSAAYFCASSPPYRDQSYEQYFGPGTRLTVT.

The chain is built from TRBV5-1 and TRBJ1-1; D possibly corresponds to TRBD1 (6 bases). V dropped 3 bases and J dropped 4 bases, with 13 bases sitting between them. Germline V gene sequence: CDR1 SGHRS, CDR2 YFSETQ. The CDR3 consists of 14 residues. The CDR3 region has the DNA TGCGCCAGCAGCTGGGGGCAGGGGATCACTGAAGCTTTCTTT. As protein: CASSWGQGITEAFF.

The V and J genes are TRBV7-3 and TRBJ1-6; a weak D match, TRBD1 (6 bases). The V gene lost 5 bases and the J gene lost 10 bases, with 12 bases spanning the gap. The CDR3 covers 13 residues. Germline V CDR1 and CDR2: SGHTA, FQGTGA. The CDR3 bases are TGTGCCAGCAGCCTACAGGGTGGGTCACCCCTCCACTTT. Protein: CASSLQGGSPLHF. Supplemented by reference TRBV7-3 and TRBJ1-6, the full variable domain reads GAGVSQTPSNKVTEKGKYVELRCDPISGHTALYWYRQSLGQGPEFLIYFQGTGAADDSGLPNDRFFAVRPEGSVSTLKIQRTERGDSAVYLCASSLQGGSPLHFGNGTRLTVT.

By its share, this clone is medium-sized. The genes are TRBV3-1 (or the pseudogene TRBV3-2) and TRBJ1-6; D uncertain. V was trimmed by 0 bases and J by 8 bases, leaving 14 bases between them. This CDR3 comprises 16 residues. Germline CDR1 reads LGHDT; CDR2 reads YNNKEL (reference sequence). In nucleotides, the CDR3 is TGTGCCAGCAGCCAAGATTCGCCGGGAAACGATTCACCCCTCCACTTT. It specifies CASSQDSPGNDSPLHF.